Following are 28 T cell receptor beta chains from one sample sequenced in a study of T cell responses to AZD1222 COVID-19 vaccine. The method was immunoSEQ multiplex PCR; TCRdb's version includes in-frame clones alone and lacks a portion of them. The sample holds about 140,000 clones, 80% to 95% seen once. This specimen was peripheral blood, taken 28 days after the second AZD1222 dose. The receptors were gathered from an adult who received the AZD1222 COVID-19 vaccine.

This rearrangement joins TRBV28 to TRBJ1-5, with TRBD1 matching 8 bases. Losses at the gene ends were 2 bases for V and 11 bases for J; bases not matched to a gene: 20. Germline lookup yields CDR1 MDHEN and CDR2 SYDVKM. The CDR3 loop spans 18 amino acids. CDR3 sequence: CASSLPLSGQGHIKAQHF. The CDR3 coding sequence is TGTGCCAGCAGTTTACCTCTTTCCGGACAGGGCCATATCAAGGCCCAGCATTTT.

CDR3 nucleotide sequence: TGTGCCAGCAGTTGGTGGGCTAGCGGGAGTAGTGGCACCGGGGAGCTGTTTTTT. The encoded protein is CASSWWASGSSGTGELFF. V usage is TRBV27 and J usage is TRBJ2-2; TRBD2 matches at 10 bases. The ends lost 4 bases at V and 4 bases at J; junction bases unmatched: 12. This CDR3 is built from 18 residues. The germline CDR1 and CDR2 sequences are MNHEY and SMNVEV (reference sequence).

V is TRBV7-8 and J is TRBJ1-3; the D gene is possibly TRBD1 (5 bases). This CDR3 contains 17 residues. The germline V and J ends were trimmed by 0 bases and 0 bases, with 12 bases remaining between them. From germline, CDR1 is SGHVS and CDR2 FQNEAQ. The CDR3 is CASSLAWGLSSGNTIYF. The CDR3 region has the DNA TGTGCCAGCAGCTTAGCTTGGGGACTGAGCTCTGGAAACACCATATATTTT.

This CDR3 reads CASSLYLNQETQYF. CDR3 DNA: TGTGCCAGCAGTTTATATCTGAACCAAGAGACCCAGTACTTC. V is TRBV28 and J is TRBJ2-5; unclear D gene. V shed 1 base and J shed 0 bases, with 6 bases lying between them. Per the germline V gene, CDR1 is MDHEN and CDR2 is SYDVKM. CDR3 length: 14 residues.

The CDR3 here is CASSSRQGAYNSPLHF. The CDR3 region has the DNA TGTGCCAGCAGTTCCCGACAGGGGGCCTATAATTCACCCCTCCACTTT. The chain uses TRBV28 and TRBJ1-6; 9 positions agree with TRBD1. V was pared by 4 bases and J by 2 bases, with 3 bases of the junction left unmatched. Germline assignment: CDR1 MDHEN and CDR2 SYDVKM. This CDR3 is built from 16 residues.

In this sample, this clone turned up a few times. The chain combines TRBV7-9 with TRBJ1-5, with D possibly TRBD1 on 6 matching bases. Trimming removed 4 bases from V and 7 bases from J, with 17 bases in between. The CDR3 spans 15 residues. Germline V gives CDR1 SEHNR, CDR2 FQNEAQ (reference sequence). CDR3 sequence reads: CASSSLGGGRQPQHF. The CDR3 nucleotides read TGTGCCAGCAGCTCCCTGGGAGGGGGGAGGCAGCCCCAGCATTTT. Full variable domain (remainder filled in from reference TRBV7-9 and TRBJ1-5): DTGVSQNPRHKITKRGQNVTFRCDPISEHNRLYWYRQTLGQGPEFLTYFQNEAQLEKSRLLSDRFSAERPKGSFSTLEIQRTEQGDSAMYLCASSSLGGGRQPQHFGDGTRLSIL.

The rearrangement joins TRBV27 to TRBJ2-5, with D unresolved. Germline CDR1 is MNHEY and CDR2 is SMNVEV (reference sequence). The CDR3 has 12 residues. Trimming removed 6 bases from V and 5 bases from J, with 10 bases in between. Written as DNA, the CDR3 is TGTGCCAGCAGGGATCAATGGGAGACCCAGTACTTC. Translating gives CASRDQWETQYF.

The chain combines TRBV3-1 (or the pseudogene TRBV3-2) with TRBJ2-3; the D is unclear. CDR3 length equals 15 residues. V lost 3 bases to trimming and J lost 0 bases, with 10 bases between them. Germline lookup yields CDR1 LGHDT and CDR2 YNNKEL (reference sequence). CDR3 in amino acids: CASSQGPASTDTQYF. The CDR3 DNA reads TGTGCCAGCAGCCAGGGCCCTGCTAGCACAGATACGCAGTATTTT.

The CDR3 sequence is CASSGLTGATNEKLFF. The CDR3 DNA reads TGTGCCAGCAGCGGGCTTACGGGGGCAACTAATGAAAAACTGTTTTTT. J is TRBJ1-4 and V is TRBV2; the D gene is possibly TRBD1 (5 bases). V was cut by 6 bases and J by 0 bases, with 14 bases left in between. Per germline, CDR1 SNHLY and CDR2 FYNNEI. The CDR3 totals 16 residues.

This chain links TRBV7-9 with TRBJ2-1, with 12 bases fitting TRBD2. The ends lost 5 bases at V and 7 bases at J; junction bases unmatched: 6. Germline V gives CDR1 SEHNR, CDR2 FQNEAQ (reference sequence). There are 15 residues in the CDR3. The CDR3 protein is CASSKGLAGQNEQFF. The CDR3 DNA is TGTGCCAGCAGCAAAGGACTAGCGGGACAAAATGAGCAGTTCTTC.

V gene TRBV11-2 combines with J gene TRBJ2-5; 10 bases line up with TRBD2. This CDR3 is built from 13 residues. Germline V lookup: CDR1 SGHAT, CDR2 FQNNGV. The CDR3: CGSGRAGDRTQYF. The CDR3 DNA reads TGTGGGAGCGGGAGGGCCGGAGATAGGACCCAGTACTTC. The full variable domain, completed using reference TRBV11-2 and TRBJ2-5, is EAGVAQSPRYKIIEKRQSVAFWCNPISGHATLYWYQQILGQGPKLLIQFQNNGVVDDSQLPKDRFSAERLKGVDSTLKIQPAKLEDSAVYLCGSGRAGDRTQYFGPGTRLLVL.

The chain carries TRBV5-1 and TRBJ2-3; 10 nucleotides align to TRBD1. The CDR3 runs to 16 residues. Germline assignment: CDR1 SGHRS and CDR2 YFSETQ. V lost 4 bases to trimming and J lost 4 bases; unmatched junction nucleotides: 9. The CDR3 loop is CASSRAGTGVADTQYF. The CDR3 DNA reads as TGCGCCAGCAGCCGGGCCGGGACAGGGGTTGCAGATACGCAGTATTTT. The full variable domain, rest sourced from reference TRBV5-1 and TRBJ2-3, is KAGVTQTPRYLIKTRGQQVTLSCSPISGHRSVSWYQQTPGQGLQFLFEYFSETQRNKGNFPGRFSGRQFSNSRSEMNVSTLELGDSALYLCASSRAGTGVADTQYFGPGTRLTVL.

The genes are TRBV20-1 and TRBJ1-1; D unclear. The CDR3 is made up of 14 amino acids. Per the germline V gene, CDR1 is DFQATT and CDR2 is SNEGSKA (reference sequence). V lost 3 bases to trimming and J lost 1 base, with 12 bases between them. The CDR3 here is CSASMGWANTEAFF. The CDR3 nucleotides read TGCAGTGCTAGTATGGGTTGGGCGAACACTGAAGCTTTCTTT.

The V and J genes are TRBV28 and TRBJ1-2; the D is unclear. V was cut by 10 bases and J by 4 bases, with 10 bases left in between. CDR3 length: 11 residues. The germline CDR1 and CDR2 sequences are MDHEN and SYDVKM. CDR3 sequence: CATHQPYGYTF. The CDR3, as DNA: TGTGCCACCCATCAGCCCTATGGCTACACCTTC.

Written as DNA, the CDR3 is TGCGCCAGCAGCTTGGGCCAGACAGGGGGCAAGAATGAAAAACTGTTTTTT. The encoded protein is CASSLGQTGGKNEKLFF. The gene calls are TRBV5-1 and TRBJ1-4, with TRBD1 identical over 10 bases. Germline lookup yields CDR1 SGHRS and CDR2 YFSETQ. The CDR3 runs 17 residues. V lost 0 bases and J lost 5; bases outside the gene matches: 7. The variable domain in full, with the rest retrieved from reference TRBV5-1 and TRBJ1-4, is KAGVTQTPRYLIKTRGQQVTLSCSPISGHRSVSWYQQTPGQGLQFLFEYFSETQRNKGNFPGRFSGRQFSNSRSEMNVSTLELGDSALYLCASSLGQTGGKNEKLFFGSGTQLSVL.

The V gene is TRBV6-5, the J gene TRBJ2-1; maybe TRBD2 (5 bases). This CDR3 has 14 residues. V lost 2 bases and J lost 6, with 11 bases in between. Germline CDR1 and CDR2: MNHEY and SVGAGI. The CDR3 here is CASSYGRGVNEQFF. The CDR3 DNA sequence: TGTGCCAGCAGTTACGGACGGGGAGTCAATGAGCAGTTCTTC.

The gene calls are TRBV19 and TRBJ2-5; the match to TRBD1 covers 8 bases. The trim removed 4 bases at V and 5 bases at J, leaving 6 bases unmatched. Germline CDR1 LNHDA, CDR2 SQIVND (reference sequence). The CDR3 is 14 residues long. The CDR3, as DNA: TGTGCCAGTAGTAGAGGACAGGGTGTTGAGACCCAGTACTTC. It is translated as CASSRGQGVETQYF. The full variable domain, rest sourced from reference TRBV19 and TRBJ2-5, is DGGITQSPKYLFRKEGQNVTLSCEQNLNHDAMYWYRQDPGQGLRLIYYSQIVNDFQKGDIAEGYSVSREKKESFPLTVTSAQKNPTAFYLCASSRGQGVETQYFGPGTRLLVL.

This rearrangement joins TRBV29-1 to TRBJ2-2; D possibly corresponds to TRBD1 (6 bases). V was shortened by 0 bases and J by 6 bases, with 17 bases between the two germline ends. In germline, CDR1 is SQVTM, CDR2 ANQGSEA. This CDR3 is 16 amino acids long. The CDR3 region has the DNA TGCAGCGTTGAAGATTGGAATCCAGGGGCGGCCGGGGAGCTGTTTTTT. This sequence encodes CSVEDWNPGAAGELFF.

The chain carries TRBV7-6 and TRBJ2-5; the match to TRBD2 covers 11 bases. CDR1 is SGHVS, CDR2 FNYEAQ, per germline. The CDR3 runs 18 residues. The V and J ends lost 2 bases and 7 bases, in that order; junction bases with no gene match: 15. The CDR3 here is CASSLTRLAGGAPRTQYF. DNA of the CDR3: TGTGCCAGCAGCTTAACTCGTCTAGCGGGAGGAGCACCTAGGACCCAGTACTTC.

The CDR3 loop is CASSHAGRILTGELFF. CDR3 in DNA: TGTGCCAGCAGCCACGCGGGACGGATCCTCACCGGGGAGCTGTTTTTT. The chain joins TRBV11-1 to TRBJ2-2, with D maybe TRBD2 (6 bases). The germline CDR1 and CDR2 sequences are SGHAT and FQDESV (reference sequence). The CDR3 is 16 residues long. Trimming pared 5 bases from V and 4 bases from J, leaving 17 bases between. Based on the CDR3 plus reference TRBV11-1 and TRBJ2-2, the full variable domain is EAEVAQSPRYKITEKSQAVAFWCDPISGHATLYWYRQILGQGPELLVQFQDESVVDDSQLPKDRFSAERLKGVDSTLKIQPAELGDSAMYLCASSHAGRILTGELFFGEGSRLTVL.

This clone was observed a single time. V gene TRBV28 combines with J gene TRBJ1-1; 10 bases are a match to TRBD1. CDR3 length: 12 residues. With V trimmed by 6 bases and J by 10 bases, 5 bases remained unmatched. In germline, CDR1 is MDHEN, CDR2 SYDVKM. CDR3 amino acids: CASSSGQGVAFF. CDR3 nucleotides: TGTGCCAGCAGCTCTGGACAGGGGGTAGCTTTCTTT.

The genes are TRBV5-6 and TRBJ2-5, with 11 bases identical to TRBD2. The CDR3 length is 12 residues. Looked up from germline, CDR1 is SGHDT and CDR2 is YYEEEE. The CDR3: CVSGRASETQYF. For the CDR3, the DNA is TGTGTTAGCGGGAGGGCCTCGGAGACCCAGTACTTC.

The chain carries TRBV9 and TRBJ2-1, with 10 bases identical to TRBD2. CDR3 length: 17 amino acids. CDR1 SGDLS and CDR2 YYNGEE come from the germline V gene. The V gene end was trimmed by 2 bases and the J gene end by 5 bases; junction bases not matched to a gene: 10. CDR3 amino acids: CASSVRTSGASDNEQFF. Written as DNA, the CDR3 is TGTGCCAGCAGCGTGCGGACTAGCGGCGCTTCAGACAATGAGCAGTTCTTC.

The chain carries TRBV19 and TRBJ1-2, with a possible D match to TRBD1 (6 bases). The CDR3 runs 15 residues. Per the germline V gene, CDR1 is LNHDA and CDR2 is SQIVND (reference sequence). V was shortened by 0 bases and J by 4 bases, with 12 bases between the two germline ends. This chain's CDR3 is CASSIDPDRPYGYTF. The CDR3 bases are TGTGCCAGTAGTATAGATCCCGACAGGCCCTATGGCTACACCTTC.

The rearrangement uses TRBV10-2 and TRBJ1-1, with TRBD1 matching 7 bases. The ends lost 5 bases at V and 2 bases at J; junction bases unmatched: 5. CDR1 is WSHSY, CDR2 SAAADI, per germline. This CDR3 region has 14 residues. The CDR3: CASSSGQLNTEAFF. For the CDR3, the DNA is TGCGCCAGCAGTTCGGGACAGCTAAACACTGAAGCTTTCTTT.

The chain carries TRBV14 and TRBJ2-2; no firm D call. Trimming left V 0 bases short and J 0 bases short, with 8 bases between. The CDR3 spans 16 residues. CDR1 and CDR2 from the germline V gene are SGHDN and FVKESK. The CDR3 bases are TGTGCCAGCAGCCAAGATCTGCCGTCGAACACCGGGGAGCTGTTTTTT. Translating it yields CASSQDLPSNTGELFF. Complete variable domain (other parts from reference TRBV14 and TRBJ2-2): EAGVTQFPSHSVIEKGQTVTLRCDPISGHDNLYWYRRVMGKEIKFLLHFVKESKQDESGMPNNRFLAERTGGTYSTLKVQPAELEDSGVYFCASSQDLPSNTGELFFGEGSRLTVL.

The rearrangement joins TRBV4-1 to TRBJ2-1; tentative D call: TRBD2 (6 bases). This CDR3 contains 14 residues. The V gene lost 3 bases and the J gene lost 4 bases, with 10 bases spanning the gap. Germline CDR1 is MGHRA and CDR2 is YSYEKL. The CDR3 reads CASSHLAEYNEQFF. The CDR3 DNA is TGCGCCAGCAGCCACTTAGCGGAGTACAATGAGCAGTTCTTC.

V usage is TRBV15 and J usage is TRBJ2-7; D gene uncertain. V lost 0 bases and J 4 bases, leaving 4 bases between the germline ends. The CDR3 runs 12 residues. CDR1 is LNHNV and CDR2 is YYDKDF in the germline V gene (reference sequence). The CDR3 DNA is TGTGCCACCAGCAGAGATTTATACGAGCAGTACTTC. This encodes CATSRDLYEQYF.